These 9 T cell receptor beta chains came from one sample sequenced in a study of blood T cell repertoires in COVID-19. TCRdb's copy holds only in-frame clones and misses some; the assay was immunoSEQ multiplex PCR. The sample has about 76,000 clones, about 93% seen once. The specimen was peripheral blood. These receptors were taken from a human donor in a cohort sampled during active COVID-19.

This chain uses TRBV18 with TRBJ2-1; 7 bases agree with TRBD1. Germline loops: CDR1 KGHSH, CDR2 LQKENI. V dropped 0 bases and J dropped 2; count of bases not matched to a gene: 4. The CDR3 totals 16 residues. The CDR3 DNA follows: TGTGCCAGCTCACCACCGGGACAGACTACCTACAATGAGCAGTTCTTC. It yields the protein CASSPPGQTTYNEQFF.

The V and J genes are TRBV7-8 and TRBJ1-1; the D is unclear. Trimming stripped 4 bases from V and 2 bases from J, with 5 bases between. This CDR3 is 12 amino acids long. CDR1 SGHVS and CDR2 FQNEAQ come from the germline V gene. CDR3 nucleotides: TGTGCCAGCAGCTCCATTAACACTGAAGCTTTCTTT. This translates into CASSSINTEAFF.

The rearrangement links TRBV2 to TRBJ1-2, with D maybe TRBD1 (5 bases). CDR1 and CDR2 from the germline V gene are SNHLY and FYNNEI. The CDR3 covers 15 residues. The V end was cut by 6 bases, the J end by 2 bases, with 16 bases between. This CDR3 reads CASSLGRGMNYGYTF. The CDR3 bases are TGTGCCAGCAGCCTTGGGCGGGGGATGAACTATGGCTACACCTTC.

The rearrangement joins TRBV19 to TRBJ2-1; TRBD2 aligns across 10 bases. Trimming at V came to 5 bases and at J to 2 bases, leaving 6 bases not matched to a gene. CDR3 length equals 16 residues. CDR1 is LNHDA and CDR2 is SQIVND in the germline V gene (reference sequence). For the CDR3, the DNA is TGTGCCAGTAGTCCTCGGACTAGCGGCACCTACAATGAGCAGTTCTTC. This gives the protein CASSPRTSGTYNEQFF.

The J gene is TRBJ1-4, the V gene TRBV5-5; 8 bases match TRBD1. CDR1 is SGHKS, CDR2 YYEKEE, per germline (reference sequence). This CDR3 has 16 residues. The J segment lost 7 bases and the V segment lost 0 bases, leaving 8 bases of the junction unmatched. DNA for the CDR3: TGTGCCAGCAGCTTGGGTGTAGGACAGGGTAGTGAAAAACTGTTTTTT. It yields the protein CASSLGVGQGSEKLFF.

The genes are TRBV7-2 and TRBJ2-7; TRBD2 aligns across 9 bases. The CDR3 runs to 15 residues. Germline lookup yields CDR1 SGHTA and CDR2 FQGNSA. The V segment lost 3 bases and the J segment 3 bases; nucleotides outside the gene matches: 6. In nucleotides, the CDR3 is TGTGCCAGCAGCTTTAGCGGGGGAGGCCTCTACGAGCAGTACTTC. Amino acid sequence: CASSFSGGGLYEQYF.

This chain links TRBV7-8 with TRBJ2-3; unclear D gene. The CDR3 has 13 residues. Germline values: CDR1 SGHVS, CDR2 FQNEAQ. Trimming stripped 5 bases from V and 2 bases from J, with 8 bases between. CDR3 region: CASSPAHTDTQYF. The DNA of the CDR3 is TGTGCCAGCAGCCCAGCTCACACAGATACGCAGTATTTT.

CDR3 loop: CASSGWGRLNQPQHF. CDR3 DNA: TGTGCCAGCAGCGGGTGGGGCAGGCTCAATCAGCCCCAGCATTTT. This chain connects TRBV7-9 to TRBJ1-5, with D perhaps TRBD1 (5 bases). V lost 5 bases to trimming and J lost 3 bases, with 14 bases between them. The CDR3 is 15 amino acids. Germline lookup yields CDR1 SEHNR and CDR2 FQNEAQ (reference sequence).

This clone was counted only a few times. The CDR3: CASSAAGDTEAFF. DNA for the CDR3: TGTGCCAGCAGCGCCGCAGGGGACACTGAAGCTTTCTTT. The rearrangement joins TRBV7-3 to TRBJ1-1, with D possibly being TRBD1 (6 bases). CDR3 size: 13 residues. V lost 5 bases to trimming and J lost 3 bases, with 10 bases between them. CDR1 and CDR2 (germline): SGHTA, FQGTGA.